A selection of T cell receptor beta chains follows, all from one sample in a study of cytomegalovirus exposure and HLA in healthy donors. Libraries were prepared by immunoSEQ multiplex PCR; TCRdb keeps only in-frame clonotypes and omits some of them. The sample table includes over 45,000 clones. The material sequenced was PBMCs. The receptors here all came from a woman between 18 and 29 years old in good health and CMV-seronegative. CDR3s leave out the opening cysteine and the closing phenylalanine or tryptophan.

J: TRBJ1-2; V: TRBV5-1; CDR3: ASSPLETVGYT
J: TRBJ1-4; V: TRBV4-2; CDR3: ASSQDRGSSEKLF
J: TRBJ2-7; V: TRBV9; CDR3: ASSVGGASSYEQY
J: TRBJ2-5; V: TRBV6-5; CDR3: ASSKPGLGEETQY
J: TRBJ1-1; V: TRBV30; CDR3: AWSPQGVAEAF
J: TRBJ2-1; V: TRBV6-5; CDR3: ASKWTSGSYNEQF
J: TRBJ2-1; V: TRBV4-2; CDR3: ASSQGLEYNEQF
J: TRBJ2-7; V: TRBV6-5; CDR3: ASSYKGTYEQY
J: TRBJ1-5; V: TRBV6-1; CDR3: ASSAITGANQPQH
J: TRBJ1-1; V: TRBV7-9; CDR3: ASSSPGRGGDTEAF
J: TRBJ2-7; V: TRBV5-1; CDR3: ASSLVGGITYEQY
J: TRBJ1-1; V: TRBV30; CDR3: AGSGDLTGNTEAF
J: TRBJ2-5; V: TRBV5-6; CDR3: ASSPGHRLETQY
J: TRBJ2-4; V: TRBV4-2; CDR3: ASSPHGQETLAKNIQY
J: TRBJ2-7; V: TRBV7-2; CDR3: ASSLRSGLHYEQY
J: TRBJ1-1; V: TRBV5-1; CDR3: ASSLGGLDLAF
J: TRBJ2-7; V: TRBV7-2; CDR3: ASSLGDREGYEQY
J: TRBJ2-7; V: TRBV4-1; CDR3: ASSYYPTSGSDEQY
J: TRBJ2-7; V: TRBV11-3; CDR3: ASSSDSDVAYEQY
J: TRBJ1-4; V: TRBV5-1; CDR3: ASGTGTGDEKLF
J: TRBJ1-2; V: TRBV28; CDR3: ASTPVGGTIALYGYT
J: TRBJ1-1; V: TRBV5-1; CDR3: ASSLGQAMNTEAF
J: TRBJ2-1; V: TRBV6-1; CDR3: ASSEGLAGQVDNEQF
J: TRBJ2-5; V: TRBV28; CDR3: ASSLPVLAGYRGETQY
J: TRBJ2-3; V: TRBV9; CDR3: ASQGRGTDTQY
J: TRBJ2-1; V: TRBV28; CDR3: ASSLGGSRDEQF
J: TRBJ1-2; V: TRBV4-1; CDR3: ASSQAVVGRGYT
J: TRBJ2-1; V: TRBV7-2; CDR3: ASSLVPGGAYNEQF
J: TRBJ2-6; V: TRBV19; CDR3: ASSAAGANVLT
J: TRBJ1-4; V: TRBV30; CDR3: AFATNEKLF
J: TRBJ1-2; V: TRBV10-3; CDR3: AISDRTAASYGYT
J: TRBJ1-3; V: TRBV15; CDR3: ATSRWGGPSGNTIY
J: TRBJ1-3; V: TRBV30; CDR3: AWSPRLSSGNTIY
J: TRBJ2-7; V: TRBV28; CDR3: ASSASTGSIVYEQY
J: TRBJ1-4; V: TRBV2; CDR3: ASGPVGGEKLF
J: TRBJ1-1; V: TRBV4-1; CDR3: ASSQIRGEAF
J: TRBJ1-4; V: TRBV2; CDR3: ASGGASNEKLF
J: TRBJ1-6; V: TRBV6-1; CDR3: ASSEGGGQGASPLH
J: TRBJ1-1; V: TRBV5-6; CDR3: ASSRQNTEAF
J: TRBJ2-7; V: TRBV4-1; CDR3: ASSQGPGQGTYEQY
J: TRBJ2-3; V: TRBV5-1; CDR3: ASSLNSDRDTQY
J: TRBJ1-2; V: TRBV2; CDR3: ASSEGPTAAAYGYT
J: TRBJ2-1; V: TRBV5-1; CDR3: ASSFQLAVDYEQF
J: TRBJ2-2; V: TRBV10-1; CDR3: ASSRLYTGELF